This T cell receptor (beta chain) is drawn from a study of blood T cell repertoires in COVID-19. Study summary: The United States, Italy and Spain supplied acute and convalescent COVID-19 samples. From T cells, B-cell-depleted T cells, or PBMCs came the material, which was cDNA or gDNA.

CDR3 length: 18 residues. Germline V gene sequence: CDR1 ENHRY, CDR2 SYGVKD. V lost 0 bases, J lost 4 bases, and 8 bases stayed unmatched. Per the authors' pipeline: Estimated nucleated cell counts came from reference gene primer amplification. Repertoires were generated with immunoSEQ multiplex PCR, while TCRdb's copy carries only in-frame clones and drops some. D and trimming come from the DNA, and the V and J calls and clone size come from that table. In the table there are 40,000 to 55,000 clones, less than 85% of which are singletons. This TCR derives from a man aged 45-65 years with active COVID-19. The rearrangement uses TRBV10-3 and TRBJ2-2, with TRBD2 identical over 10 bases. Sequenced: peripheral blood. The CDR3 nucleotides read TGTGCCATCAGTGAGTCGATGCCTAGCGGGGGATCCACCGGGGAGCTGTTTTTT. It codes for CAISESMPSGGSTGELFF.